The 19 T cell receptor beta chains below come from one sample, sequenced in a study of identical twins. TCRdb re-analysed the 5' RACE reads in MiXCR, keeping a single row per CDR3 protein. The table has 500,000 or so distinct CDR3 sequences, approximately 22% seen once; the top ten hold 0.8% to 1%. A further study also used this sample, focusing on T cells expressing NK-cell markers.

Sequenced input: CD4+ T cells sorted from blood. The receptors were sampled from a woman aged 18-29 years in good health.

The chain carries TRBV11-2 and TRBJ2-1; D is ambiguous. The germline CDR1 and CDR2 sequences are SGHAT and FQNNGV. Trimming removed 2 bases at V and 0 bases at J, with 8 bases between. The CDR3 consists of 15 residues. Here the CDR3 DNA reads TGTGCCAGCAGCTTATTTCTTTCCTCCTACAATGAGCAGTTCTTC. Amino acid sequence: CASSLFLSSYNEQFF.

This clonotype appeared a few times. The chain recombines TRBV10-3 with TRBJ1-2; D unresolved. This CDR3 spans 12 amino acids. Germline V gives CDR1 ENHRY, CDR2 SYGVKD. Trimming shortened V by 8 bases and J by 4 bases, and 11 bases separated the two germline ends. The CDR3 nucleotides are TGTGCCATCTCCCCGGCTGGCTATGGCTACACCTTC. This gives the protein CAISPAGYGYTF.

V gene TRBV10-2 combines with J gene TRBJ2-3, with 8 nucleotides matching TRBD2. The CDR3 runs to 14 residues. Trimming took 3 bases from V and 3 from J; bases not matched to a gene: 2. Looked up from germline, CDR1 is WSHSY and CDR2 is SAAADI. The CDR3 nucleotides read TGCGCCAGCAGTGAAGGGACTAGGACAGATACGCAGTATTTT. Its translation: CASSEGTRTDTQYF.

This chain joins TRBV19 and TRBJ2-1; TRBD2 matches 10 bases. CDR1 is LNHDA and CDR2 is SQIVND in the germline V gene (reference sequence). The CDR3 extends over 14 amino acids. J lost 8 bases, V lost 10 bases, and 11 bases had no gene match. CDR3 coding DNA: TGTGCCACCCAGAGCGGGAGGGCCCCCGATGAGCAGTTCTTC. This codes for CATQSGRAPDEQFF. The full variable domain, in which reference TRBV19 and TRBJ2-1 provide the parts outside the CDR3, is DGGITQSPKYLFRKEGQNVTLSCEQNLNHDAMYWYRQDPGQGLRLIYYSQIVNDFQKGDIAEGYSVSREKKESFPLTVTSAQKNPTAFYLCATQSGRAPDEQFFGPGTRLTVL.

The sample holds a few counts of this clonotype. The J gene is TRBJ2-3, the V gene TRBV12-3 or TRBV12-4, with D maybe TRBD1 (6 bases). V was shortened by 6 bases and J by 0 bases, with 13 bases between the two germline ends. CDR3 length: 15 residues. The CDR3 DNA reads TGTGCCAGCAGGGACCGGGACAAGAGCACAGATACGCAGTATTTT. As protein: CASRDRDKSTDTQYF.

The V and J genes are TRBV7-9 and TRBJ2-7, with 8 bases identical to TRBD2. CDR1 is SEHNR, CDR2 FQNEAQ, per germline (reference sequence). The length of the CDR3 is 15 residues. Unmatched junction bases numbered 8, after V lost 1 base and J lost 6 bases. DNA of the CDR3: TGTGCCAGCAGCTTAGAAGGTAGCGGGGCTATCGAGCAGTACTTC. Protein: CASSLEGSGAIEQYF.

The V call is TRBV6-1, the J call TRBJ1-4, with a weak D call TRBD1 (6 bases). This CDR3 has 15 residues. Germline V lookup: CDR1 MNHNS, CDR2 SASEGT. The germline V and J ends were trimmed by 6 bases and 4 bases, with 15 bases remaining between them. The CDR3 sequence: CASSRRQVFNEKLFF. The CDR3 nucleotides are TGTGCCAGCAGCCGTCGACAGGTCTTTAATGAAAAACTGTTTTTT.

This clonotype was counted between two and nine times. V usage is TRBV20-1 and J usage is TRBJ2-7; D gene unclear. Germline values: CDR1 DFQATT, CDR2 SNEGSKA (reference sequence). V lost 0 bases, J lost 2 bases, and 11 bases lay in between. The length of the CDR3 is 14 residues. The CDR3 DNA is TGCAGTGCTAGAGATCTGGCGAACCCCTACGAGCAGTACTTC. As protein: CSARDLANPYEQYF.

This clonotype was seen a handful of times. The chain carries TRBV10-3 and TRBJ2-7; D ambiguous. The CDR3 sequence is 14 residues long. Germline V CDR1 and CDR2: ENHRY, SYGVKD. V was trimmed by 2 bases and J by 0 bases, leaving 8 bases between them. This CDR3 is CAISEPRNSYEQYF. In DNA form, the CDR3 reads TGTGCCATCAGTGAGCCGCGGAACTCCTACGAGCAGTACTTC.

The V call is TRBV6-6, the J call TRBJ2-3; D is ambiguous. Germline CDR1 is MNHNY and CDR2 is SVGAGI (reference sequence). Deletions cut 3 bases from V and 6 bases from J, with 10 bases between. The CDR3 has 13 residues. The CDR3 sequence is CASSYGALDTQYF. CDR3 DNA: TGTGCCAGCAGTTATGGAGCGCTGGATACGCAGTATTTT.

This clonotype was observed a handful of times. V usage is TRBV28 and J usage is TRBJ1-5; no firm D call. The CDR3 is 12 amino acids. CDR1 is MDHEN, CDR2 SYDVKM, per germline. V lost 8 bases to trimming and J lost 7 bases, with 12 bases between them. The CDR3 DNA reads TGTGCCAGCGGGCGAGGGAGGCAGCCCCAGCATTTT. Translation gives CASGRGRQPQHF.

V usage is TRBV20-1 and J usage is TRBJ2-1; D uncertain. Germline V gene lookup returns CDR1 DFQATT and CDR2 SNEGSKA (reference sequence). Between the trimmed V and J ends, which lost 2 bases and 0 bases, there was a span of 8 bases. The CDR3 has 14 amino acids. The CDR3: CSARSSYSYNEQFF. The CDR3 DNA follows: TGCAGTGCTAGATCGTCATACTCCTACAATGAGCAGTTCTTC.

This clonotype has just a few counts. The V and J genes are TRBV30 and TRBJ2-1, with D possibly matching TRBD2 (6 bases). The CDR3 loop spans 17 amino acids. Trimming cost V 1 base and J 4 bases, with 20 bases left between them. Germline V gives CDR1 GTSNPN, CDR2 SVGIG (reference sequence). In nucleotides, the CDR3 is TGTGCCTGGAGTGCTCTCCGGGCGGGACGTCCTTACAATGAGCAGTTCTTC. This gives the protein CAWSALRAGRPYNEQFF.

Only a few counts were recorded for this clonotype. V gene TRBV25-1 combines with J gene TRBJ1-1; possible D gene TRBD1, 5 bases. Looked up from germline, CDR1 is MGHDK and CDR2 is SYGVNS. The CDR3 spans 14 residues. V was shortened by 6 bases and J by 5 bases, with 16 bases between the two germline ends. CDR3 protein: CASSSHGGGTEAFF. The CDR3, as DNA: TGTGCCAGCAGCTCGCATGGGGGTGGTACTGAAGCTTTCTTT.

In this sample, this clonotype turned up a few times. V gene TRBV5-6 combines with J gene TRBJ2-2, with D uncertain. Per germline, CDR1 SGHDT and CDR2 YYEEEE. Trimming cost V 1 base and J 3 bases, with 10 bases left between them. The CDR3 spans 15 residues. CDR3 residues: CASSLIGRYTGELFF. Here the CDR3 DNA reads TGTGCCAGCAGCTTGATTGGACGCTACACCGGGGAGCTGTTTTTT. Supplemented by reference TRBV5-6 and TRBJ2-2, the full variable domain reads DAGVTQSPTHLIKTRGQQVTLRCSPKSGHDTVSWYQQALGQGPQFIFQYYEEEERQRGNFPDRFSGHQFPNYSSELNVNALLLGDSALYLCASSLIGRYTGELFFGEGSRLTVL.

CDR3 DNA sequence: TGCAGCTACAGAATTCCGAACACCGGGGAGCTGTTTTTT. Amino acids: CSYRIPNTGELFF. The gene calls are TRBV29-1 and TRBJ2-2; D remains unclear. The CDR3 extends over 13 amino acids. The V gene's germline CDR1 is SQVTM and CDR2 ANQGSEA. The V end was cut by 8 bases, the J end by 0 bases, with 10 bases between.

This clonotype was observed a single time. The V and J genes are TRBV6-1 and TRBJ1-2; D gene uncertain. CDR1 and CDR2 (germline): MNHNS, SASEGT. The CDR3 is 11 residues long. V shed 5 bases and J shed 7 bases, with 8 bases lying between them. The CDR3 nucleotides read TGTGCCAGCAGTCCCCAAAGTGGCTACACCTTC. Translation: CASSPQSGYTF.

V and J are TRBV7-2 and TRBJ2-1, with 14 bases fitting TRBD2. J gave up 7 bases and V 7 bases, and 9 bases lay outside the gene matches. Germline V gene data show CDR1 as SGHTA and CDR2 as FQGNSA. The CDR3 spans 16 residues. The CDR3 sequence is CASTLRGLAGVNEQFF. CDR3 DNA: TGTGCCAGCACCCTTCGGGGACTAGCGGGAGTGAATGAGCAGTTCTTC. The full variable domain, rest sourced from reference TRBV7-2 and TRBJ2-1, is GAGVSQSPSNKVTEKGKDVELRCDPISGHTALYWYRQSLGQGLEFLIYFQGNSAPDKSGLPSDRFSAERTGGSVSTLTIQRTQQEDSAVYLCASTLRGLAGVNEQFFGPGTRLTVL.

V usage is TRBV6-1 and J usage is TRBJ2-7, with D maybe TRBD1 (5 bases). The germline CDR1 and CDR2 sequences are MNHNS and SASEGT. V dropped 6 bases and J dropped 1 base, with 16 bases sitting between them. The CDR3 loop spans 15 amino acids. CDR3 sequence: CASSPGQRFSYEQYF. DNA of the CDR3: TGTGCCAGCAGCCCCGGACAAAGGTTTTCCTACGAGCAGTACTTC.